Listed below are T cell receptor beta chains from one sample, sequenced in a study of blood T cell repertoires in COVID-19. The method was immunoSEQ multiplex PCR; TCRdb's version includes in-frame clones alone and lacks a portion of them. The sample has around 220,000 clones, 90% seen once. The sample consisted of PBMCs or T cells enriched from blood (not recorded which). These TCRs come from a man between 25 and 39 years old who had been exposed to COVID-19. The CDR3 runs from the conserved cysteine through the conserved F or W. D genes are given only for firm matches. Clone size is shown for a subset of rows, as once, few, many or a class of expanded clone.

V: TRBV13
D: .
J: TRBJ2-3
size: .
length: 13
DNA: TGTGCCAGCAATGACGGGGATGTAGATACGCAGTATTTT
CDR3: CASNDGDVDTQYF

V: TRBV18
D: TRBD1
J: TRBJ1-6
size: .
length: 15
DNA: TGTGCCAGCTCACACTCGACAGGGCGGGATTCACCCCTCCACTTT
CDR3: CASSHSTGRDSPLHF

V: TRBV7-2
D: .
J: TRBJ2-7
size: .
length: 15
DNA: TGTGCCAGCAGCTTAAACGGCGGGGGCCCGGGGGAGCAGTACTTC
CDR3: CASSLNGGGPGEQYF

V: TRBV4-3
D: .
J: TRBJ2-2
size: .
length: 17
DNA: TGCGCCAGCAGCCTTACTCGAGGTCATTTCCAGACCGGGGAGCTGTTTTTT
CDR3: CASSLTRGHFQTGELFF

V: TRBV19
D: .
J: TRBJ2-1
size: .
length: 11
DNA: TGTGCCAGTAGTATACAGTATGAGCAGTTCTTC
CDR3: CASSIQYEQFF

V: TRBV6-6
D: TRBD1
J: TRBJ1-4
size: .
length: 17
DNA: TGTGCCAGCAGTCCCCGACAGGGAAACCCGTTTGGTGAAAAACTGTTTTTT
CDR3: CASSPRQGNPFGEKLFF

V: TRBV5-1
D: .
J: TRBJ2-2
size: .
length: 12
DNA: TGCGCCAGCAGCCCCGGGGTAGGGGAGCTGTTTTTT
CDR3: CASSPGVGELFF

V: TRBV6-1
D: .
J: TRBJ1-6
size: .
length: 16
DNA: TGTGCCAGCAGTGAACCTACCGGGGTCAAAAATTCACCCCTCCACTTT
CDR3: CASSEPTGVKNSPLHF

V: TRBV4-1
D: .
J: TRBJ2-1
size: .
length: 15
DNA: TGCGCCAGCAGCCAAGAAGGGCAGGGTAGCAATGAGCAGTTCTTC
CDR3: CASSQEGQGSNEQFF

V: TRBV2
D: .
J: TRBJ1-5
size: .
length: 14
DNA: TGTGCCAGCAGTGAAGCAAGCAGCAATCAGCCCCAGCATTTT
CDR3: CASSEASSNQPQHF

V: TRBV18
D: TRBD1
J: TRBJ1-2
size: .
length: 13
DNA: TGTGCCAGCTCCCCCGACAGGGTTTATGGCTACACCTTC
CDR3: CASSPDRVYGYTF

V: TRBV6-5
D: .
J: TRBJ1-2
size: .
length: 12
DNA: TGTGCCAGCAGCTCGGTACTCTATGGCTACACCTTC
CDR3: CASSSVLYGYTF

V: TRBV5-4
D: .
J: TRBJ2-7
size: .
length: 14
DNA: TGTGCCAGCAGCGCGACAGGTAGCTCCTACGAGCAGTACTTC
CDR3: CASSATGSSYEQYF

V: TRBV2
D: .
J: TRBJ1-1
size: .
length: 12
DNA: TGTGCCAGCAGTGAGGCTCTCACTGAAGCTTTCTTT
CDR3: CASSEALTEAFF

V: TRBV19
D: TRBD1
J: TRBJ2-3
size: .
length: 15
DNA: TGTGCCAGTAGTATGCGGACAGGGGGCACAGATACGCAGTATTTT
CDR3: CASSMRTGGTDTQYF

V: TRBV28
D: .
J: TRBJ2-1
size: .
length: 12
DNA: TGTGCCAGCAGTTCCAGATACAATGAGCAGTTCTTC
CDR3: CASSSRYNEQFF

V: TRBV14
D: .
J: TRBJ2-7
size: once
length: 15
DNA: TGTGCCAGCAGCCAAGAAGCGGCCTACTCCTACGAGCAGTACTTC
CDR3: CASSQEAAYSYEQYF

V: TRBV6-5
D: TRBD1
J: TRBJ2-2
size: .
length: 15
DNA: TGTGCCAGCAGCAAGGGGACAGGGTTGGCCGGGGAGCTGTTTTTT
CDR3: CASSKGTGLAGELFF

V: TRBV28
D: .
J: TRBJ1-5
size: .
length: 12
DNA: TGTGCCAGCACGGCAGGATGGCAGCCCCAGCATTTT
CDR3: CASTAGWQPQHF

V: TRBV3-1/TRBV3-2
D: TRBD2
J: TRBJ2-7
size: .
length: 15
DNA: TGTGCCAGCAGCCCCCGAGCGGGGGTTAACTACGAGCAGTACTTC
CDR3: CASSPRAGVNYEQYF

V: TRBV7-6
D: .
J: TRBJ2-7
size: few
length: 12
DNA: TGTGCCAGCAGCTTACTCCTCGACGAGCAGTACTTC
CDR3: CASSLLLDEQYF

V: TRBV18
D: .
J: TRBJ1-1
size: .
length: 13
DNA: TGTGCCAGCTCACCGTCCGGGGGCACTGAAGCTTTCTTT
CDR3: CASSPSGGTEAFF

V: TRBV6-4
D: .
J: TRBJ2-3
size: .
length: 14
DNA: TGTGCCAGCAGTGCCCAACCTAACACAGATACGCAGTATTTT
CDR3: CASSAQPNTDTQYF

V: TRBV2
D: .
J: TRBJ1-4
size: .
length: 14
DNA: TGTGCCAGCAGTGGGGGCAGGGGTAATGAAAAACTGTTTTTT
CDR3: CASSGGRGNEKLFF

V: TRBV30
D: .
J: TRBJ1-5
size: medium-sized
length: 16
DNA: TGTGCCTGGAGCGGCCGAACAGGGCCTATCAATCAGCCCCAGCATTTT
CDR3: CAWSGRTGPINQPQHF

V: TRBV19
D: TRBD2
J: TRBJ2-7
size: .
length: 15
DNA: TGTGCCAGTAGCCGTACAGGGACTAGCGGGGAGGTGCAGTACTTC
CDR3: CASSRTGTSGEVQYF

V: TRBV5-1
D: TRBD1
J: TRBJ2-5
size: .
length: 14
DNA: TGCGCCAGCAGTTGGCAGGGGGCAGGAGAGACCCAGTACTTC
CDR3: CASSWQGAGETQYF

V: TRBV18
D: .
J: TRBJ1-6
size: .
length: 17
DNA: TGTGCCAGCTCACCATTTGGGACTGGAACCTATAATTCACCCCTCCACTTT
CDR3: CASSPFGTGTYNSPLHF

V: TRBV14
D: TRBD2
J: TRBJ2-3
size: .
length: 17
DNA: TGTGCCAGCAGCCAAGATCTGGGACTAGCGGGGCTAGATACGCAGTATTTT
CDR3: CASSQDLGLAGLDTQYF

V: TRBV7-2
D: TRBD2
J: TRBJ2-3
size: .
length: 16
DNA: TGTGCCAGCAGCCCACCGGGGGGGGGACGCACAGATACGCAGTATTTT
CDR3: CASSPPGGGRTDTQYF

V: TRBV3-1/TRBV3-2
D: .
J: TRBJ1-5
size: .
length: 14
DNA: TGTGCCAGCAGTCACCGTAGAAGCAATCAGCCCCAGCATTTT
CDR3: CASSHRRSNQPQHF

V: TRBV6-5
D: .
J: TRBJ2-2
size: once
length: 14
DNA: TGTGCCAGCAGTCGGGTGATGCGGGCCGGGGAGCTGTTTTTT
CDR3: CASSRVMRAGELFF

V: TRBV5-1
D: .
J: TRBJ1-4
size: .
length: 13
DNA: TGCGCCAGCAGCTTGGAAGGGGTTGAAAAACTGTTTTTT
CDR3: CASSLEGVEKLFF

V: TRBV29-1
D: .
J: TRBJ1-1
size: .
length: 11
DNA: TGCAGCGTTGAGGCCCCCGGGGAAGCTTTCTTT
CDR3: CSVEAPGEAFF

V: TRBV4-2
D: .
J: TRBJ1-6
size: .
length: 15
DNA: TGTGCCAGCAGCCAAGAGGTACAGGGTCCTAGGACCCTCCACTTT
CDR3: CASSQEVQGPRTLHF

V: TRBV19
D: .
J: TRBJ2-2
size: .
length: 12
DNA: TGTGCCAGTCACCTTGGCAGCGGGGAGCTGTTTTTT
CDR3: CASHLGSGELFF

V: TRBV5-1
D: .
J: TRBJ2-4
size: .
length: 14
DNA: TGCGCCAGCAGCCCTAACAGGGACAAAAACATTCAGTACTTC
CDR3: CASSPNRDKNIQYF

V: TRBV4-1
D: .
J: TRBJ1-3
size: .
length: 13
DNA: TGCGCCAGCAGCCAACGCACAGGAAACACCATATATTTT
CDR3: CASSQRTGNTIYF

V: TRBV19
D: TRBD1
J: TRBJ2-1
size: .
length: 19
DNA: TGTGCCAGTAGTACCTGGACAGGGGGCAGTTTATCAACCTACAATGAGCAGTTCTTC
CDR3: CASSTWTGGSLSTYNEQFF

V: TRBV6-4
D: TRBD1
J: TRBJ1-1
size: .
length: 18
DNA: TGTGCCAGCAGCGCGACAGGGGGAGGATTACTGCATCGCACTGAAGCTTTCTTT
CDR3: CASSATGGGLLHRTEAFF

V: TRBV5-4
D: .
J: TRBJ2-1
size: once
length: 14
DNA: TGTGCCAGCAACCCGGGACACTTAGGCAATGAGCAGTTCTTC
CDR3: CASNPGHLGNEQFF

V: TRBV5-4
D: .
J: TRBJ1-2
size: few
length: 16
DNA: TGTGCCAGCAGTCAGCTTAAGACACAGGGTCTAAGTGGCTACACCTTC
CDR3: CASSQLKTQGLSGYTF

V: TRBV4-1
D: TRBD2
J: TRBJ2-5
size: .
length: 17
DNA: TGCGCCAGCAGCCAAAAGGGGACTAGCGGGTCCCAAGAGACCCAGTACTTC
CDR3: CASSQKGTSGSQETQYF

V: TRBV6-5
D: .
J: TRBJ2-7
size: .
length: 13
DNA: TGTGCCAGCCTATCCGGGATGGCCCACGAGCAGTACTTC
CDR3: CASLSGMAHEQYF

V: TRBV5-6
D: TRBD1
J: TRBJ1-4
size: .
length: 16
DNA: TGTGCCAGCAGCTCCCTCCCGAGGACAGGGGGAGAAAAACTGTTTTTT
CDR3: CASSSLPRTGGEKLFF